This TCR beta chain was documented in a study of shared clonotypes between healthy human individuals. Here immunoSEQ multiplex PCR was the method, and the copy in TCRdb shows in-frame clones only, minus some. The table lists about 680,000 clones, approximately 74% of them singletons. Germline CDR1 is SNHLY and CDR2 is FYNNEI. The CDR3 consists of 13 residues. The germline V and J ends were trimmed by 1 base and 5 bases, with 8 bases remaining between them. What was sequenced was memory CD4+ T cells sorted from blood. The subset is: CD45RA-negative fraction. This clonotype originated in a woman aged 25 to 39 in good health. The chain is built from TRBV2 and TRBJ2-5, with D perhaps matching TRBD1 or TRBD2 (5 bases each). The DNA of the CDR3 is TGTGCCAGCAGTGAAGTGGGGGAGGAGACCCAGTACTTC. This codes for CASSEVGEETQYF.